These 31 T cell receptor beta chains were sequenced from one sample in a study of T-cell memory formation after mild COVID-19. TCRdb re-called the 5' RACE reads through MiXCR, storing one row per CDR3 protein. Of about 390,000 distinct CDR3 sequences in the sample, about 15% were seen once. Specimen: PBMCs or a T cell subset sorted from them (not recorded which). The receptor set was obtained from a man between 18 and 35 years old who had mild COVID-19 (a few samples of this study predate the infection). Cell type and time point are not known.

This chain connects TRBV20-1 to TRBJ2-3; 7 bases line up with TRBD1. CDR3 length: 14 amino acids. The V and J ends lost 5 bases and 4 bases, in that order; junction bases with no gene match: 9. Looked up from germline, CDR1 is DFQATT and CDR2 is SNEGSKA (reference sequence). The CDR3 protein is CSAQQGSISDTQYF. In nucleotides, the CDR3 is TGCAGTGCTCAACAGGGGTCCATTTCAGATACGCAGTATTTT.

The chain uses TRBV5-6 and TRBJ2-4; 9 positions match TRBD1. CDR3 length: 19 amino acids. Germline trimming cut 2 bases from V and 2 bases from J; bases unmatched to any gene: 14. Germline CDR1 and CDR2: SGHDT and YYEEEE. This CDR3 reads CASSLRQGGSMVTKNIQYF. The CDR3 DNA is TGTGCCAGCAGCTTACGACAGGGGGGTTCGATGGTAACCAAAAACATTCAGTACTTC.

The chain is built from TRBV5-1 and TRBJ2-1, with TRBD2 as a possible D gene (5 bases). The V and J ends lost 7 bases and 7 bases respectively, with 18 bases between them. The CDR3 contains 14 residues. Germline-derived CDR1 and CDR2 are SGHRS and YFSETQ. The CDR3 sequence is CASREQPTPNEQFF. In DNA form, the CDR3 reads TGCGCCAGCCGGGAACAACCTACGCCAAATGAGCAGTTCTTC.

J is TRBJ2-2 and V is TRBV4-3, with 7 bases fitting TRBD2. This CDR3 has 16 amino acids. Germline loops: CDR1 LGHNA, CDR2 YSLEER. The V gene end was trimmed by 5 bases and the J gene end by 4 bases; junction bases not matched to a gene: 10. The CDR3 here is CASSRTRVWVTGELFF. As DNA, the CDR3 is TGCGCCAGCAGCAGGACTAGGGTTTGGGTCACCGGGGAGCTGTTTTTT.

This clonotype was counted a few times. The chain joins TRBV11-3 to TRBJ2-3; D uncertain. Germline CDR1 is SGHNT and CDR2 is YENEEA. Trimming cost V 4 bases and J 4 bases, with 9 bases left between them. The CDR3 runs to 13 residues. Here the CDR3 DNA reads TGTGCCAGCAGCTCGACCTTCGCAGATACGCAGTATTTT. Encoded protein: CASSSTFADTQYF.

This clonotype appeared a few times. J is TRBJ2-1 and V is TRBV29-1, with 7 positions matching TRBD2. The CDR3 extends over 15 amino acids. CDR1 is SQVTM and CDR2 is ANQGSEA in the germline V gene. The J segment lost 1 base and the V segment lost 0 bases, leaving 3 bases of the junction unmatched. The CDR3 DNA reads TGCAGCGTTGAAGATGGGCGGGGGTCCTACAATGAGCAGTTCTTC. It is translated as CSVEDGRGSYNEQFF.

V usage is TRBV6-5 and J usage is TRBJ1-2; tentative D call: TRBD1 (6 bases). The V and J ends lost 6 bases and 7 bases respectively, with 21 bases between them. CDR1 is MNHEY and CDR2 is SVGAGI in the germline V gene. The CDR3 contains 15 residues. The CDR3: CASSRAGQIAGGYTF. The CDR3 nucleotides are TGTGCCAGCAGCCGCGCCGGACAGATCGCGGGTGGCTACACCTTC.

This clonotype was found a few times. Here the CDR3 reads CASTSEGGNEQFF. CDR3 bases: TGTGCCAGCACCTCTGAGGGGGGAAATGAGCAGTTCTTC. The rearrangement joins TRBV12-3 or TRBV12-4 to TRBJ2-1; TRBD1 or TRBD2 may be the D gene (6 bases each). This CDR3 spans 13 amino acids. Trimming pared 7 bases from V and 7 bases from J, leaving 14 bases between.

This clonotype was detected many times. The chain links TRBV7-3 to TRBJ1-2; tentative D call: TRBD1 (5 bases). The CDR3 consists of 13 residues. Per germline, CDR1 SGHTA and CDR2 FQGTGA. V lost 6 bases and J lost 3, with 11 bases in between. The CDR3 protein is CASRRGLDYGYTF. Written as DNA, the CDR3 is TGTGCCAGCAGACGGGGCTTAGACTATGGCTACACCTTC.

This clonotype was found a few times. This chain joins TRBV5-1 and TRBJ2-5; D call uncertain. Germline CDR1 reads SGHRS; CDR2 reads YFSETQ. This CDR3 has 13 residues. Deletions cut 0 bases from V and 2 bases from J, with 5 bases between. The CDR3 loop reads CASSLGIQETQYF. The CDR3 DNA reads TGCGCCAGCAGCTTGGGAATACAAGAGACCCAGTACTTC.

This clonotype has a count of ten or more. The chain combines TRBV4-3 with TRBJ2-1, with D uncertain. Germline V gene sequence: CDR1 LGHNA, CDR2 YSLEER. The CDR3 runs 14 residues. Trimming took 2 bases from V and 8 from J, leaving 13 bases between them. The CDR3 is CASSQSFRPDEQFF. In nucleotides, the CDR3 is TGCGCCAGCAGCCAATCATTTAGACCTGATGAGCAGTTCTTC.

CDR3 sequence reads: CSARKVAGSTDTQYF. Here the CDR3 DNA reads TGCAGTGCTAGAAAGGTCGCGGGTAGCACAGATACGCAGTATTTT. The chain is built from TRBV20-1 and TRBJ2-3, with D possibly being TRBD2 (5 bases). Germline V lookup: CDR1 DFQATT, CDR2 SNEGSKA (reference sequence). Between the trimmed V and J ends, which lost 2 bases and 0 bases, there was a span of 12 bases. This CDR3 has 15 amino acids.

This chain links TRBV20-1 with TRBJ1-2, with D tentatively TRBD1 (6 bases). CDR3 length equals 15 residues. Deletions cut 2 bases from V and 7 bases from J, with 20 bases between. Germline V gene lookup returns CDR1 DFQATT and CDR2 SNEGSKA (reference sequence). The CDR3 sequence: CSARSNREKNPGYTF. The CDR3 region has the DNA TGCAGTGCTAGATCTAACAGGGAAAAGAATCCTGGCTACACCTTC.

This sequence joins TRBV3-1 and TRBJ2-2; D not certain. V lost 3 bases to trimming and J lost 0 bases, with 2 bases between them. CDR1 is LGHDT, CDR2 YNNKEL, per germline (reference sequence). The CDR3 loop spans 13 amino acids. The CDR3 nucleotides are TGTGCCAGCAGCCAGGCGAACACCGGGGAGCTGTTTTTT. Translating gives CASSQANTGELFF.

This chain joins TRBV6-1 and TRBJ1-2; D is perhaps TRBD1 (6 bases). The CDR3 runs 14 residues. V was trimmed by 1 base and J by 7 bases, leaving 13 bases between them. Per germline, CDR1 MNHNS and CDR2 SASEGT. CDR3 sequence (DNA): TGTGCCAGCAGTGAAGTCCCAGGGGCATCTGGCTACACCTTC. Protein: CASSEVPGASGYTF.

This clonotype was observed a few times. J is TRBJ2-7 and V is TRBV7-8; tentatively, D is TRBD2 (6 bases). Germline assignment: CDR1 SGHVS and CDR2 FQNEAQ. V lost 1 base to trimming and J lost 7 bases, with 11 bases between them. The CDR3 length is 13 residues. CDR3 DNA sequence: TGTGCCAGCAGCTTAGAGGCGGAGGGAGAGCAGTACGTC. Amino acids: CASSLEAEGEQYV.

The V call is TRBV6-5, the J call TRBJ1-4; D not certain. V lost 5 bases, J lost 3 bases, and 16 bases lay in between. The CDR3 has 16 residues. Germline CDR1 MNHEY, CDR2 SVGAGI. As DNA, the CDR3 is TGTGCCAGCAGTACCATTTGGAGCTACCCTAATGAAAAACTGTTTTTT. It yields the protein CASSTIWSYPNEKLFF.

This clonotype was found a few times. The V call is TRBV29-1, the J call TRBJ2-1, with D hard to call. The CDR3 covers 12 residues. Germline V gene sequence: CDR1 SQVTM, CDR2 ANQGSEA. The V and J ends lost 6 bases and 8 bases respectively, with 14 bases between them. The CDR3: CSVSPSLDEQFF. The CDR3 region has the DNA TGCAGCGTGAGCCCCAGTTTGGATGAGCAGTTCTTC.

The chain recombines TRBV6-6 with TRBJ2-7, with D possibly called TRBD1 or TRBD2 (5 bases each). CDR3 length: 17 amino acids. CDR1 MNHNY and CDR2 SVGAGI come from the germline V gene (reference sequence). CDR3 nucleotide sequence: TGTGCAAGCAGTTACCCGAACGGGGCCAGCCGACGATACGAGCAGTACGTC. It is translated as CASSYPNGASRRYEQYV.

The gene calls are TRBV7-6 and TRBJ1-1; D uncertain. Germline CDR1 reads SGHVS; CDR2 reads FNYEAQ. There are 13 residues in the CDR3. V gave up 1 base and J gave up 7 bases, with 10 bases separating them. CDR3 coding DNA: TGTGCCAGCAGCTTAGGCGTCATGTATGAAGCTTTCTTT. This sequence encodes CASSLGVMYEAFF.

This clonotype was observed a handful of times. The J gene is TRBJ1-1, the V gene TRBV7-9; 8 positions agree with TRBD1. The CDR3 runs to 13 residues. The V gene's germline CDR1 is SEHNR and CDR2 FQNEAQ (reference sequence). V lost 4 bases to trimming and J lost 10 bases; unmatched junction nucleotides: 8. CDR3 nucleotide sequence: TGTGCCAGCAGCTCCCAGGGGGCCCTGGCAGCTTTCTTT. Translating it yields CASSSQGALAAFF.

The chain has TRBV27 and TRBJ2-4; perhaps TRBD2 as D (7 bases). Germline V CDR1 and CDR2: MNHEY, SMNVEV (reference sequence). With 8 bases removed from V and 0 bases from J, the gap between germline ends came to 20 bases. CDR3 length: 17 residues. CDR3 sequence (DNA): TGTGCCAGCTCGTTATTGGGGGGGCCTCTAGCCAAAAACATTCAGTACTTC. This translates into CASSLLGGPLAKNIQYF.

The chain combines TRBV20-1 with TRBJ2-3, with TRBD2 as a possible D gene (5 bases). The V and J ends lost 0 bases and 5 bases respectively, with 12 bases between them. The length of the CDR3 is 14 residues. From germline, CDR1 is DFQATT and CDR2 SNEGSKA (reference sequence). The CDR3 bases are TGCAGTGCTAGAGATCCCCGGGGAGAAGATACGCAGTATTTT. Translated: CSARDPRGEDTQYF.

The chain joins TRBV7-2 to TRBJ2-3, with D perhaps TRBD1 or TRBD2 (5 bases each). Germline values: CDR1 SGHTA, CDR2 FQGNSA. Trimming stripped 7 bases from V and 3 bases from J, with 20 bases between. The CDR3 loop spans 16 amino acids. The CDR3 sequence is CASNSGTLRWTDTQYF. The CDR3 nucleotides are TGTGCCAGCAACTCGGGGACCCTGAGGTGGACAGATACGCAGTATTTT.

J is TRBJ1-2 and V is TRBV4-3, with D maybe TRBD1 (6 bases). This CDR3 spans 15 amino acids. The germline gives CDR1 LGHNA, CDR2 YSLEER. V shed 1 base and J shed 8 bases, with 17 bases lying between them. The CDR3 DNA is TGCGCCAGCAGCCAAGGTGTACAGGGTGTACGCGGCTACACCTTC. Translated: CASSQGVQGVRGYTF.

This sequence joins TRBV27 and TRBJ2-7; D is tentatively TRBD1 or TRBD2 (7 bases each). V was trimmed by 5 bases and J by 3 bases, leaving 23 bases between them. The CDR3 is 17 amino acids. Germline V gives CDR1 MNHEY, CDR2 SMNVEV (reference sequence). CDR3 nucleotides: TGTGCCAGCAGTCCGGGGGGTGGGACAGCGAGAGTCTACGAGCAGTACTTC. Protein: CASSPGGGTARVYEQYF.

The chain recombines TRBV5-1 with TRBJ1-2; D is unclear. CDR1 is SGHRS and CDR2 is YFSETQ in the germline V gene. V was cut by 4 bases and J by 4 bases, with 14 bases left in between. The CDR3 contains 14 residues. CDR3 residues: CASSQDGPGYGYTF. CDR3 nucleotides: TGCGCCAGCAGCCAGGACGGTCCGGGCTATGGCTACACCTTC.

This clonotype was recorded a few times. CDR3 amino acids: CASSSGRGEYQETQYF. The CDR3 bases are TGTGCCAGCAGCTCAGGTCGGGGGGAGTACCAAGAGACCCAGTACTTC. This chain connects TRBV7-9 to TRBJ2-5; TRBD2 aligns across 7 bases. Germline V lookup: CDR1 SEHNR, CDR2 FQNEAQ (reference sequence). J was trimmed by 0 bases and V by 4 bases; bases with no gene match: 8. The CDR3 totals 16 residues.

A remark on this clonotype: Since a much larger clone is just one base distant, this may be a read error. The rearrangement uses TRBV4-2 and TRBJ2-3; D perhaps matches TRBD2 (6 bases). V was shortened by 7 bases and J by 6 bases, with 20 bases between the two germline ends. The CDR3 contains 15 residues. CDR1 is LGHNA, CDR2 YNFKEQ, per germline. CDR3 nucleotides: TGTGCCAGCACTCGGGGGTGGGGGTACGGGGATACGCAGTATTTT. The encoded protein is CASTRGWGYGDTQYF.

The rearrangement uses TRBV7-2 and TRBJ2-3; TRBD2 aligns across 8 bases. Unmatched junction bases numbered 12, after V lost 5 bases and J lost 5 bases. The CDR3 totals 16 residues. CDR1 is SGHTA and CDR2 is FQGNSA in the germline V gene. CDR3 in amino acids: CASSRRGRGGLDTQYF. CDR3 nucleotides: TGTGCCAGCAGCCGACGTGGTCGGGGGGGCTTAGATACGCAGTATTTT.

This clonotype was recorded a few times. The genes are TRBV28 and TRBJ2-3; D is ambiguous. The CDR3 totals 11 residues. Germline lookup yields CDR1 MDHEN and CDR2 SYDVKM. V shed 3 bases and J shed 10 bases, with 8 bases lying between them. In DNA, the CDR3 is TGTGCCAGCAGTTTCGGCCCGGCGCAGTATTTT. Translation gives CASSFGPAQYF.